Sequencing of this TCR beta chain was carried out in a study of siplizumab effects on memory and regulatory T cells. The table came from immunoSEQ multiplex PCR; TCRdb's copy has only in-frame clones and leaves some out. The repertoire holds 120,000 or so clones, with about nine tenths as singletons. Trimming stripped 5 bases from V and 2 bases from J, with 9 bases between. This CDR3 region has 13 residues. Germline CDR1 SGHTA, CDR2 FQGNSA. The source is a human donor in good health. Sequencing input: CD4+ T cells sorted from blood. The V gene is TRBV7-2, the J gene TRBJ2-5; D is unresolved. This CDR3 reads CASSDRVQETQYF. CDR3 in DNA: TGTGCCAGCAGCGACCGGGTTCAAGAGACCCAGTACTTC.